One sample yielded the 15 T cell receptor beta chains listed below, sequenced in a study of early T cells in non-severe SARS-CoV-2 infection. TCRdb reanalysed the 5' RACE reads using MiXCR and keeps one entry per CDR3 protein. Altogether 70,000 to 90,000 distinct CDR3 sequences are present, less than 15% being singletons, with the ten largest covering about 3%. Source material: whole blood. Receptors originate from an adult who was a healthcare worker with PCR-confirmed SARS-CoV-2 infection or an uninfected control (not recorded which).

This clonotype was observed many times. The rearrangement uses TRBV6-1 and TRBJ1-2; no definite D call. The V and J ends lost 1 base and 2 bases respectively, with 8 bases between them. The CDR3 loop spans 14 amino acids. Looked up from germline, CDR1 is MNHNS and CDR2 is SASEGT. CDR3 in DNA: TGTGCCAGCAGTGAAGTGACACAGAACTATGGCTACACCTTC. It translates to CASSEVTQNYGYTF.

In its sample, this clonotype was seen many times. The chain employs TRBV30 and TRBJ2-5; tentatively, D is TRBD2 (6 bases). The CDR3 has 15 residues. Deletions cut 4 bases from V and 2 bases from J, with 17 bases between. Per the germline V gene, CDR1 is GTSNPN and CDR2 is SVGIG (reference sequence). The DNA for the CDR3 is TGTGCCTGGACGGACCTCGGGGGAGCACAAGAGACCCAGTACTTC. This gives the protein CAWTDLGGAQETQYF.

The V call is TRBV28, the J call TRBJ2-7, with a tentative D call TRBD1 (5 bases). Germline V gives CDR1 MDHEN, CDR2 SYDVKM. The CDR3 loop spans 14 amino acids. V was pared by 7 bases and J by 1 base, with 14 bases between. The chain's CDR3 is CASTKKGYSYEQYF. CDR3 nucleotides: TGTGCCAGCACTAAAAAGGGGTATTCCTACGAGCAGTACTTC. The variable domain in full, with the rest retrieved from reference TRBV28 and TRBJ2-7, is DVKVTQSSRYLVKRTGEKVFLECVQDMDHENMFWYRQDPGLGLRLIYFSYDVKMKEKGDIPEGYSVSREKKERFSLILESASTNQTSMYLCASTKKGYSYEQYFGPGTRLTVT.

Ten or more counts support this clonotype. CDR3 in DNA: TGCAGTGCTAGGTGGGATCTCTATGGCTACACCTTC. Translation: CSARWDLYGYTF. This chain links TRBV20-1 with TRBJ1-2; the D is unclear. The V gene's germline CDR1 is DFQATT and CDR2 SNEGSKA (reference sequence). This CDR3 comprises 12 residues. Deletions cut 3 bases from V and 4 bases from J, with 9 bases between.

In its sample, this clonotype was seen many times. This rearrangement joins TRBV19 to TRBJ2-3; 10 bases line up with TRBD2. The length of the CDR3 is 18 residues. Germline V gives CDR1 LNHDA, CDR2 SQIVND (reference sequence). V lost 1 base and J lost 4; bases outside the gene matches: 11. CDR3 in amino acids: CASSIGPPASGSADTQYF. In DNA, the CDR3 is TGTGCCAGTAGTATAGGTCCCCCGGCTAGCGGGAGCGCAGATACGCAGTATTTT.

This chain links TRBV5-4 with TRBJ2-3, with TRBD1 matching 10 bases. This CDR3 is built from 16 residues. Germline V gene data show CDR1 as SGHNT and CDR2 as YYREEE (reference sequence). V shed 4 bases and J 2 bases; nucleotides not matched to a gene: 7. The chain's CDR3 is CASSRGDRGSTDTQYF. DNA of the CDR3: TGTGCCAGCAGCAGAGGGGACAGGGGATCCACAGATACGCAGTATTTT.

This clonotype has only a few counts. V and J are TRBV5-5 and TRBJ2-3; D uncertain. Germline V CDR1 and CDR2: SGHKS, YYEKEE (reference sequence). V shed 2 bases and J shed 6 bases, with 19 bases lying between them. This CDR3 has 16 amino acids. The CDR3 sequence is CASSFILSSRADTQYF. CDR3 sequence (DNA): TGTGCCAGCAGCTTTATTTTGTCTAGTCGGGCGGATACGCAGTATTTT.

The genes are TRBV2 and TRBJ2-1; either TRBD1 or TRBD2 may supply D (5 bases each). V lost 8 bases and J lost 1, with 12 bases in between. This CDR3 is built from 14 residues. CDR1 is SNHLY, CDR2 FYNNEI, per germline. The CDR3 DNA reads as TGTGCCAGCGTTTTCTGGGGGTCCTACAATGAGCAGTTCTTC. Translation: CASVFWGSYNEQFF.

A few counts support this clonotype. The chain employs TRBV7-9 and TRBJ1-1; D unresolved. Trimming pared 8 bases from V and 0 bases from J, leaving 7 bases between. The germline V gene has CDR1 SEHNR and CDR2 FQNEAQ (reference sequence). This CDR3 contains 12 residues. CDR3: CASVLVNTEAFF. DNA for the CDR3: TGTGCCAGCGTGCTGGTGAACACTGAAGCTTTCTTT.

The chain recombines TRBV29-1 with TRBJ2-1; D perhaps matches TRBD1 (5 bases). The CDR3 has 11 residues. Trimming took 6 bases from V and 4 from J, leaving 7 bases between them. The germline gives CDR1 SQVTM, CDR2 ANQGSEA. The CDR3: CSVDRYNEQFF. Written as DNA, the CDR3 is TGCAGCGTCGACAGATACAATGAGCAGTTCTTC.

This clonotype has more than one count but fewer than ten. The genes are TRBV3-1 and TRBJ2-7, with D unclear. This CDR3 region has 11 residues. Germline loops: CDR1 LGHDT, CDR2 YNNKEL (reference sequence). V was pared by 5 bases and J by 5 bases, with 7 bases between. CDR3 nucleotides: TGTGCCAGCAGCGTTACTAACGAGCAGTACTTC. Translation: CASSVTNEQYF.

V gene TRBV7-6 combines with J gene TRBJ2-1; perhaps TRBD1 as D (6 bases). Germline V gives CDR1 SGHVS, CDR2 FNYEAQ. The germline V and J ends were trimmed by 3 bases and 4 bases, with 10 bases remaining between them. The CDR3 length is 14 residues. The CDR3 spells CASSFRDTYNEQFF. CDR3 coding DNA: TGTGCCAGCAGCTTCCGGGACACGTACAATGAGCAGTTCTTC.

This clonotype was seen ten or more times. The chain combines TRBV10-2 with TRBJ2-7, with TRBD1 matching over 8 bases. Losses at the gene ends were 6 bases for V and 7 bases for J; bases not matched to a gene: 11. The V gene's germline CDR1 is WSHSY and CDR2 SAAADI. The CDR3 covers 14 residues. The CDR3 loop reads CASRSGQGLLEQYF. The CDR3 region has the DNA TGCGCCAGCAGGTCCGGACAGGGATTACTGGAGCAGTACTTC.

The chain uses TRBV27 and TRBJ2-7; tentatively, D is TRBD2 (5 bases). The CDR3 loop spans 13 amino acids. The germline V gene encodes CDR1 MNHEY and CDR2 SMNVEV (reference sequence). Trimming took 10 bases from V and 0 from J, leaving 13 bases between them. CDR3 coding DNA: TGTGCCACCTCACCGGGAAGCTCCTACGAGCAGTACTTC. Translating gives CATSPGSSYEQYF.

This clonotype was seen ten or more times. The V call is TRBV5-1, the J call TRBJ2-3; the match to TRBD1 covers 9 bases. Germline CDR1 reads SGHRS; CDR2 reads YFSETQ. The CDR3 length is 14 residues. J lost 4 bases, V lost 3 bases, and 3 bases had no gene match. The CDR3 spells CASSSTGGPDTQYF. DNA of the CDR3: TGCGCCAGCAGCTCTACAGGGGGCCCAGATACGCAGTATTTT. The full variable domain, with the rest looked up from reference TRBV5-1 and TRBJ2-3, is KAGVTQTPRYLIKTRGQQVTLSCSPISGHRSVSWYQQTPGQGLQFLFEYFSETQRNKGNFPGRFSGRQFSNSRSEMNVSTLELGDSALYLCASSSTGGPDTQYFGPGTRLTVL.